This record looks at one T cell receptor (beta chain) sequence and its context. Its antigen is not identified. It was with a sample-barcoded 5' primer and a J-beta primer mix that a second PCR of about 6 to 12 cycles was run. Each cDNA molecule carried a tag from a template-switch adaptor that contained 12 random nucleotides. TCRdb re-analysed the 5' RACE reads in MiXCR, keeping a single row per CDR3 protein. The sample records more than 800,000 distinct CDR3 sequences, 29% being singletons. The source of the sample is a study of blood T cells in healthy people across ages. Drawing of peripheral blood yielded about 10 milliliters from each donor. CDR1 SQVTM and CDR2 ANQGSEA come from the germline V gene. The V end was cut by 4 bases, the J end by 5 bases, with 17 bases between. The CDR3 spans 14 residues. Whole-study findings and limits: PBMC samples, being unsorted, prevented any conclusive comparison of naive and antigen-experienced cells. Diversity estimates drawn from one million T cells were deemed underestimates.

The sequence was collected from a woman older than 75 in good health. The chain links TRBV29-1 to TRBJ2-5; D is possibly TRBD2 (5 bases). Sequenced input: blood. CDR3: CSVGSRAGAETQYF. The DNA of the CDR3 is TGCAGCGTTGGCAGTCGGGCGGGTGCGGAGACCCAGTACTTC.